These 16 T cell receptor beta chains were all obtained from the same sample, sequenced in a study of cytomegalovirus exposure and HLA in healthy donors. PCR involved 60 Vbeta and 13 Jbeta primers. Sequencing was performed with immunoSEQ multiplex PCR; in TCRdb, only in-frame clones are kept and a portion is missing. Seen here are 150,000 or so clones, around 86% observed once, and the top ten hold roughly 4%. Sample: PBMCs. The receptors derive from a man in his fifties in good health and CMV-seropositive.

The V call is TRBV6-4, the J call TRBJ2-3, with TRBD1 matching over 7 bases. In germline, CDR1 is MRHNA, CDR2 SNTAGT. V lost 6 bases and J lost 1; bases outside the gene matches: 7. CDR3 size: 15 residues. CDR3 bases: TGTGCCAGCAGCCCCCGACAGGGAGGCACAGATACGCAGTATTTT. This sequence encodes CASSPRQGGTDTQYF.

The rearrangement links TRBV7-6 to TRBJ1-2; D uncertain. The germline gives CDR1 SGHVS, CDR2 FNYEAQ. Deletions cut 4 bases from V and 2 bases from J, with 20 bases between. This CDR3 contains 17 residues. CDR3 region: CASSSPVGERANYGYTF. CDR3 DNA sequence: TGTGCCAGCAGCTCCCCTGTTGGGGAGCGGGCAAACTATGGCTACACCTTC.

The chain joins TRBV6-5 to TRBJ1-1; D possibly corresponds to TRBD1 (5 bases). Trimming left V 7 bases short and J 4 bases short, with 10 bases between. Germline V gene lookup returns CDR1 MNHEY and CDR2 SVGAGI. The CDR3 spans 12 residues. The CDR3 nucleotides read TGTGCCAGCACCCACGGGGGCACTGAAGCTTTCTTT. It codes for CASTHGGTEAFF.

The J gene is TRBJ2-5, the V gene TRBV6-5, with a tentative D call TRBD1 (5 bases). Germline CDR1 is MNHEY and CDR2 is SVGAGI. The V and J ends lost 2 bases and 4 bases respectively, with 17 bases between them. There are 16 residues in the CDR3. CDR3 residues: CASSYDRGFVTETQYF. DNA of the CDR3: TGTGCCAGCAGTTACGATAGGGGTTTTGTTACAGAGACCCAGTACTTC.

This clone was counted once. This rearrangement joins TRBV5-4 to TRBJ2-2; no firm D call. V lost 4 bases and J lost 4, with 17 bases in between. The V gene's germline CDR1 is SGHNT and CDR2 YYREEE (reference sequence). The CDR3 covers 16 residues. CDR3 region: CASSPVEKRSTGELFF. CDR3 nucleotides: TGTGCCAGCAGCCCCGTGGAGAAGAGATCCACCGGGGAGCTGTTTTTT.

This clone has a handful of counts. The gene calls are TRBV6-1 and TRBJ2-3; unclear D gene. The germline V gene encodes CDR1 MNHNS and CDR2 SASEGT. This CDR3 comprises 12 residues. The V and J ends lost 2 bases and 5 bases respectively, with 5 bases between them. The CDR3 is CASSERRDTQYF. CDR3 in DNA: TGTGCCAGCAGTGAAAGGAGAGATACGCAGTATTTT.

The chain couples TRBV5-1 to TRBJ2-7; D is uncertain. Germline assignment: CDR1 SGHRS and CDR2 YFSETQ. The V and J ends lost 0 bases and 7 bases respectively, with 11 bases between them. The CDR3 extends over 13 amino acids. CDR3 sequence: CASSLDAYREQYF. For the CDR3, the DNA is TGCGCCAGCAGCTTGGACGCCTACCGGGAGCAGTACTTC.

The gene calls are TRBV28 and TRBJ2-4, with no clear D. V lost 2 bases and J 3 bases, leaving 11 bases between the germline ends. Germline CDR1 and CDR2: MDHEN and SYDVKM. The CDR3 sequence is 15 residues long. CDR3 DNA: TGTGCCAGCAGTTTACGGCAGGTCGGCAAAAACATTCAGTACTTC. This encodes CASSLRQVGKNIQYF.

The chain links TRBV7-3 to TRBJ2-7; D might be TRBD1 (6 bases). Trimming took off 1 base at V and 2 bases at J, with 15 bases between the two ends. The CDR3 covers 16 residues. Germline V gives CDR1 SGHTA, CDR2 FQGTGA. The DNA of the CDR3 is TGTGCCAGCAGCTTAAGTGGGGGCGGACTCCCCTACGAGCAGTACTTC. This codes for CASSLSGGGLPYEQYF. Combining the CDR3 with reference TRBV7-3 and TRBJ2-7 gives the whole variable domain GAGVSQTPSNKVTEKGKYVELRCDPISGHTALYWYRQSLGQGPEFLIYFQGTGAADDSGLPNDRFFAVRPEGSVSTLKIQRTERGDSAVYLCASSLSGGGLPYEQYFGPGTRLTVT.

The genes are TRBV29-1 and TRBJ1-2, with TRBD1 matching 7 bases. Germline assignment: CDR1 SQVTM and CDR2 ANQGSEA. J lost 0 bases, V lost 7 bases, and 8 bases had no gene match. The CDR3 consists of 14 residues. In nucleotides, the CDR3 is TGCAGCGCCCCCGGACAGGAAACTAACTATGGCTACACCTTC. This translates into CSAPGQETNYGYTF.

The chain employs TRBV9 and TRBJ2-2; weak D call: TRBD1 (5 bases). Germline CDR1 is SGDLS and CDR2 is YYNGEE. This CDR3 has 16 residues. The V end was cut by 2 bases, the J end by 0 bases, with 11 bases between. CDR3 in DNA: TGTGCCAGCAGCGTGCAGGGTACATCGAACACCGGGGAGCTGTTTTTT. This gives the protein CASSVQGTSNTGELFF.

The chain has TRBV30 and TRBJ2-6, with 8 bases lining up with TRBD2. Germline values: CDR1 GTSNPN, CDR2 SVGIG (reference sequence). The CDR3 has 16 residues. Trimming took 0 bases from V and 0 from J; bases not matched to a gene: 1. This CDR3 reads CAWSVGLASGANVLTF. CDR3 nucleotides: TGTGCCTGGAGTGTCGGACTAGCCTCTGGGGCCAACGTCCTGACTTTC.

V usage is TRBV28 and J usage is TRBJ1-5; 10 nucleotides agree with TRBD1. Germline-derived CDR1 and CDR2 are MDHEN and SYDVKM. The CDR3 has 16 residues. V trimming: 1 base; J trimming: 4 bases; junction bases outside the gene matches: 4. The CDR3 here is CASSLSGTGANQPQHF. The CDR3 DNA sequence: TGTGCCAGCAGTTTATCCGGGACAGGGGCTAATCAGCCCCAGCATTTT.

CDR3 sequence (DNA): TGTGCCAGCAGCCCCGGACGGGACTATAGCAATCAGCCCCAGCATTTT. This translates into CASSPGRDYSNQPQHF. The V gene is TRBV6-6, the J gene TRBJ1-5; a possible D gene is TRBD1 (5 bases). Germline V lookup: CDR1 MNHNY, CDR2 SVGAGI (reference sequence). CDR3 size: 16 residues. The ends were cut back, 6 bases at V and 0 bases at J, with 15 bases in the middle.

The CDR3 coding sequence is TGTGCCAGCAGCCCTACCCCGGACAGGGGTAATTCACCCCTCCACTTT. Translation: CASSPTPDRGNSPLHF. The J gene is TRBJ1-6, the V gene TRBV28, with 9 bases that match TRBD1. Per germline, CDR1 MDHEN and CDR2 SYDVKM. V dropped 6 bases and J dropped 6; count of bases not matched to a gene: 9. CDR3 length: 16 residues.

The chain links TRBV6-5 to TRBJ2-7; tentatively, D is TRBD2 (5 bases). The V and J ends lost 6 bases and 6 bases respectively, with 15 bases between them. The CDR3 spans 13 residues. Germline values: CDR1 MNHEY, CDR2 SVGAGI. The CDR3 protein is CASSLAGTGEQYF. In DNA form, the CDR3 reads TGTGCCAGCAGCCTCGCGGGTACGGGCGAGCAGTACTTC.